One sample yielded the 3 T cell receptor beta chains listed below, sequenced in a study of blood T cell repertoires in COVID-19. Using immunoSEQ multiplex PCR, the repertoire was profiled, and TCRdb retains in-frame clones only, with some absent. The sample lists about 100,000 clones, more than 85% occurring once. Sequenced: peripheral blood. The receptors were gathered from a man aged 25-40 years in a cohort sampled during active COVID-19.

The chain carries TRBV24-1 and TRBJ1-2, with D perhaps TRBD1 (6 bases). This CDR3 is 13 amino acids long. V dropped 1 base and J dropped 8 bases, with 10 bases sitting between them. Germline CDR1 reads KGHDR; CDR2 reads SFDVKD. As DNA, the CDR3 is TGTGCCACCAGTGATTTCGAGGGGGAAGGCTACACCTTC. Protein sequence: CATSDFEGEGYTF.

The chain employs TRBV5-1 and TRBJ1-2; 9 bases line up with TRBD1. V dropped 4 bases and J dropped 6; count of bases not matched to a gene: 10. CDR3 length equals 15 residues. Germline CDR1 and CDR2: SGHRS and YFSETQ. CDR3 nucleotide sequence: TGCGCCAGCAGCCCGGGCACCACAGGGGGCAATGGCTACACCTTC. This codes for CASSPGTTGGNGYTF.

This clone was picked up a small number of times. The V and J genes are TRBV9 and TRBJ2-3; 15 positions match TRBD2. This CDR3 region has 16 residues. CDR1 and CDR2 from the germline V gene are SGDLS and YYNGEE. V was clipped by 3 bases and J by 6 bases; unmatched bases: 5. The CDR3 region has the DNA TGTGCCAGCAGCGCAGGACTAGCGGGGGGGCAGGATACGCAGTATTTT. It yields the protein CASSAGLAGGQDTQYF.